This T cell receptor (beta chain) emerged from a study of blood T cell repertoires in COVID-19 (dated by TCRdb to between 2020 and 2021). About the full investigation: The collaborator samples originated in the United States, Italy and Spain and spanned the acute and convalescent phases of COVID-19. Samples came from the ongoing ImmuneRACE study (first 160 participants) plus 1,254 subjects from 6 global collaborators. The material from the prospective study consisted of cDNA or gDNA derived from T cells, B-cell-depleted T cells, or PBMCs. Deeply sampled blood TCRbeta repertoires from subjects exposed to, actively infected with, or recovered from COVID-19 were included in the dataset. The sample metadata nearly always contained a de-identified subject ID, COVID-19 status, age in years and sex. A freely available public database, intended as a resource for researchers studying the immune response to SARS-CoV-2, is where the repertoires were released. HLA class I and class II types, where available, came from metadata supplied by the sample provider rather than from assay-based typing. What the authors observed across the whole study: How much clinical and demographic metadata was included differed by source and by participant, and the metadata was provided uncurated.

Via the germline V gene, CDR1 is KGHSH and CDR2 LQKENI. The CDR3 covers 14 residues, taking in both the cysteine and the phenylalanine. This entry keeps only the CDR3 DNA: 42 bases, framed from base 1. On this clone itself: Its target antigen remains unknown. At one boundary the junction diverges from the germline segment, which might be a read error.

The immunoSEQ Assay, a bias-controlled multiplex PCR, was used to amplify TCRbeta CDR3 regions from genomic DNA. The paper's data handling went like this. The number of nucleated cells in each sample was estimated from the amplification of reference gene primers within the assay. Sequence reads were collapsed and filtered to measure the absolute abundance of every unique TCRbeta CDR3 rearrangement. For each sample, productive Simpson clonality was calculated by taking the square root of Simpson's diversity index across productive rearrangements. TCRdb retrieved this table from immuneACCESS and kept in-frame rearrangements only. Not all clones are present; in checked studies, unresolved V genes account for under half, and no reason is known for the remainder. The DNA gave D and trimming, while V, J and clone size come from that table. The table for this sample lists some 210,000 clones; roughly 90% of them were counted only once. More than 4.5% of the sample belongs to the ten largest clones.

Collaborating institutions collected whole blood in K2EDTA tubes following their own protocols. For TCRbeta analysis, collaborator samples were shipped as frozen whole blood, as isolated PBMCs, or as DNA extracted from either sample type. The sequence derives from a woman aged 40 to 55 with acute or convalescent COVID-19. The sequenced sample consisted of peripheral blood. Recombination joined TRBV18 with TRBJ1-2, with TRBD1 matching 10 junction bases. The CDR3 in this case is CASPPSGTGDGYTF. The DNA sequence is TGTGCCAGCCCACCTTCCGGGACAGGGGATGGCTACACCTTC. Here the CDR3 is joined to the reference TRBV18 and TRBJ1-2 genes, and the full variable domain is: NAGVMQNPRHLVRRRGQEARLRCSPMKGHSHVYWYRQLPEEGLKFMVYLQKENIIDESGMPKERFSAEFPKEGPSILRIQQVVRGDSAAYFCASPPSGTGDGYTFGSGTRLTVV.